This T cell receptor beta chain was documented in a study of shared clonotypes between healthy human individuals. Study-wide points: The sharing of 4.5% to 5.5% of naive CD4 clonotypes was seen across several donors.

Recent vaccinations or acute infections were absent in the healthy HIV-negative adult donors. Memory CD4+ cells were the fraction left after CD45RA+ naive selection. This CDR3 region has 12 residues. V gave up 7 bases and J gave up 13 bases; unmatched junction bases: 8. From germline, CDR1 is SGHTA and CDR2 FQGNSA. As for this clone: What it recognizes is unknown.

DNA at 200 ng, some 31,000 T cell genomes, went into sorted-subset replicate PCRs. TCRdb keeps only in-frame clones here, not all; method: immunoSEQ multiplex PCR. The data hold 950,000 to 1,100,000 clones, with approximately 72% observed a single time. This chain uses TRBV7-2 with TRBJ1-2; 11 nucleotides line up with TRBD1. The sequence derives from a man younger than 35 in good health. Material for sequencing was memory CD4+ T cells sorted from blood. As for subset: CD45RA-negative fraction. In DNA form, the CDR3 reads TGTGCCAGCACCCCAGGACAGGGGGCTTTCACCTTC. Its protein product is CASTPGQGAFTF.